This passage covers 2 T cell receptor beta chains from one sample sequenced in a study of response to subunit inactivated influenza vaccine. TCRdb called the RT-PCR reads again in MiXCR, with one record for every CDR3 protein. The sample carries approximately 530,000 distinct CDR3 sequences, 7.6% recorded once. This sample comprised PBMCs from blood, obtained around 25 months after vaccination. The receptors shown here come from a man aged 50-75 years who received an inactivated influenza vaccine.

This clonotype was recorded at least ten times. The gene calls are TRBV24-1 and TRBJ1-2; a weak D match, TRBD1 (6 bases). Germline V gives CDR1 KGHDR, CDR2 SFDVKD. Trimming took 2 bases from V and 2 from J, leaving 11 bases between them. This CDR3 has 15 residues. CDR3 sequence (DNA): TGTGCCACCAGTGATTCGACAGGCGGGAACTATGGCTACACCTTC. This sequence encodes CATSDSTGGNYGYTF.

This chain links TRBV5-5 with TRBJ2-7; the D is unclear. Between the trimmed V and J ends, which lost 6 bases and 7 bases, there was a span of 14 bases. The germline V gene has CDR1 SGHKS and CDR2 YYEKEE (reference sequence). The CDR3 covers 12 residues. The CDR3 is CASTLSPTEQYF. In nucleotides, the CDR3 is TGTGCCAGCACCTTAAGCCCGACAGAGCAGTACTTC.